This is a list of T cell receptor beta chains from one sample in a study of human T cells and chemical hapten exposure. From the RACE reads, TCRdb called clonotypes with MiXCR, one entry per CDR3 protein. The repertoire consists of about 110,000 distinct CDR3 sequences, with roughly a third occurring once and the leading ten covering more than 2.5%. Sequences were derived from whole blood, sampled in connection with sensitization to the hapten diphenylcyclopropenone (DPC). These receptors all come from a man in his forties with alopecia areata. Some clones in this sample may be carry-over from other donors' samples. The CDR3 runs from the conserved cysteine through the conserved F or W. Fields, in order: V gene, clone size, D gene, CDR3 length, J gene, CDR3 protein, CDR3 DNA. The D gene is left open where the match is weak. A clone size is listed for some rows: how often the clone was seen (once, few, many), or a class if it is expanded.

V gene: TRBV6-6
clone size: few
D gene: .
CDR3 length: 15
J gene: TRBJ2-3
CDR3 protein: CASSYTTPSTDTQYF
CDR3 DNA: TGTGCCAGCAGTTACACCACTCCCTCCACAGATACGCAGTATTTT

V gene: TRBV24-1
clone size: .
D gene: .
CDR3 length: 14
J gene: TRBJ2-5
CDR3 protein: CATSDRDGEETQYF
CDR3 DNA: TGTGCCACCAGTGACAGGGACGGAGAAGAGACCCAGTACTTC

V gene: TRBV4-1
clone size: few
D gene: .
CDR3 length: 16
J gene: TRBJ1-5
CDR3 protein: CASSQEAGFSNQPQHF
CDR3 DNA: TGCGCCAGCAGCCAAGAGGCCGGGTTCAGCAATCAGCCCCAGCATTTT

V gene: TRBV18
clone size: few
D gene: .
CDR3 length: 15
J gene: TRBJ1-1
CDR3 protein: CASSPPPTGNTEAFF
CDR3 DNA: TGTGCCAGCTCACCCCCGCCGACAGGGAACACTGAAGCTTTCTTT

V gene: TRBV20-1
clone size: .
D gene: .
CDR3 length: 12
J gene: TRBJ2-7
CDR3 protein: CSARQAVYEQYF
CDR3 DNA: TGCAGTGCTAGACAGGCGGTCTACGAGCAGTACTTC

V gene: TRBV12-3/TRBV12-4
clone size: .
D gene: TRBD2
CDR3 length: 16
J gene: TRBJ2-1
CDR3 protein: CASSSAPTSGRAEQFF
CDR3 DNA: TGTGCCAGCAGTTCCGCACCCACTAGCGGGAGGGCTGAGCAGTTCTTC

V gene: TRBV7-2
clone size: .
D gene: .
CDR3 length: 17
J gene: TRBJ2-6
CDR3 protein: CASSLDRGGSGANVLTF
CDR3 DNA: TGTGCCAGCAGCTTAGACAGGGGAGGGTCTGGGGCCAACGTCCTGACTTTC

V gene: TRBV11-2
clone size: .
D gene: TRBD2
CDR3 length: 14
J gene: TRBJ2-1
CDR3 protein: CASSLSGRSDEQFF
CDR3 DNA: TGTGCCAGCAGCCTTAGCGGGAGGAGCGATGAGCAGTTCTTC

V gene: TRBV29-1
clone size: few
D gene: TRBD1
CDR3 length: 14
J gene: TRBJ2-2
CDR3 protein: CSVERQGNTGELFF
CDR3 DNA: TGCAGCGTTGAGAGACAGGGGAACACCGGGGAGCTGTTTTTT

V gene: TRBV4-3
clone size: .
D gene: TRBD1
CDR3 length: 16
J gene: TRBJ1-2
CDR3 protein: CASSQGGGQELYGYTF
CDR3 DNA: TGCGCCAGCAGCCAAGGTGGGGGACAGGAGCTTTATGGCTACACCTTC

V gene: TRBV18
clone size: few
D gene: .
CDR3 length: 14
J gene: TRBJ1-5
CDR3 protein: CASSLRQGNQPQHF
CDR3 DNA: TGTGCCAGCTCACTGCGACAGGGCAATCAGCCCCAGCATTTT

V gene: TRBV20-1
clone size: .
D gene: .
CDR3 length: 12
J gene: TRBJ2-5
CDR3 protein: CSGSVGQETQYF
CDR3 DNA: TGCAGTGGATCAGTCGGCCAAGAGACCCAGTACTTC

V gene: TRBV5-1
clone size: few
D gene: .
CDR3 length: 13
J gene: TRBJ1-5
CDR3 protein: CASSLEENQPQHF
CDR3 DNA: TGCGCCAGCAGCTTGGAAGAGAATCAGCCCCAGCATTTT

V gene: TRBV2
clone size: .
D gene: TRBD1
CDR3 length: 14
J gene: TRBJ1-5
CDR3 protein: CASNWDSQNQPQHF
CDR3 DNA: TGTGCCAGCAATTGGGACAGCCAGAATCAGCCCCAGCATTTT

V gene: TRBV20-1
clone size: .
D gene: .
CDR3 length: 16
J gene: TRBJ2-1
CDR3 protein: CSASHPFGASYNEQFF
CDR3 DNA: TGCAGTGCTAGCCACCCCTTTGGGGCCTCCTACAATGAGCAGTTCTTC

V gene: TRBV3-1
clone size: .
D gene: .
CDR3 length: 14
J gene: TRBJ1-2
CDR3 protein: CASSPTRGGYGYTF
CDR3 DNA: TGTGCCAGCAGCCCCACAAGGGGTGGCTATGGCTACACCTTC

V gene: TRBV5-1
clone size: .
D gene: .
CDR3 length: 13
J gene: TRBJ1-2
CDR3 protein: CASSLEDGGGYTF
CDR3 DNA: TGCGCCAGCAGCTTGGAAGACGGAGGGGGCTACACCTTC

V gene: TRBV6-2/TRBV6-3
clone size: .
D gene: .
CDR3 length: 11
J gene: TRBJ2-3
CDR3 protein: CASSYGDTQYF
CDR3 DNA: TGTGCCAGCAGTTACGGTGATACGCAGTATTTT

V gene: TRBV20-1
clone size: few
D gene: TRBD2
CDR3 length: 14
J gene: TRBJ2-3
CDR3 protein: CSASSAGGPDTQYF
CDR3 DNA: TGCAGTGCATCGTCCGCGGGAGGGCCAGATACGCAGTATTTT

V gene: TRBV4-3
clone size: .
D gene: TRBD2
CDR3 length: 18
J gene: TRBJ2-7
CDR3 protein: CASSQESSGRSSAYEQYF
CDR3 DNA: TGCGCCAGCAGCCAAGAGTCTAGCGGGAGAAGCTCGGCGTACGAGCAGTACTTC

V gene: TRBV20-1
clone size: .
D gene: TRBD1
CDR3 length: 15
J gene: TRBJ2-1
CDR3 protein: CSARATGTGTHEQFF
CDR3 DNA: TGCAGTGCTAGGGCTACCGGGACAGGGACCCATGAGCAGTTCTTC

V gene: TRBV10-3
clone size: .
D gene: TRBD2
CDR3 length: 15
J gene: TRBJ2-3
CDR3 protein: CAITRTSGSTDTQYF
CDR3 DNA: TGTGCCATCACCCGGACTAGCGGGAGCACAGATACGCAGTATTTT

V gene: TRBV4-3
clone size: .
D gene: .
CDR3 length: 18
J gene: TRBJ2-4
CDR3 protein: CASSPFVRGGLAKNIQYF
CDR3 DNA: TGCGCCAGCAGCCCTTTCGTGAGGGGAGGACTAGCCAAAAACATTCAGTACTTC

V gene: TRBV6-6
clone size: .
D gene: .
CDR3 length: 16
J gene: TRBJ2-2
CDR3 protein: CASSYSRASDTGELFF
CDR3 DNA: TGTGCCAGCAGTTACTCGAGAGCTTCGGACACCGGGGAGCTGTTTTTT

V gene: TRBV4-2
clone size: .
D gene: TRBD2
CDR3 length: 16
J gene: TRBJ2-1
CDR3 protein: CASSQGGDWGLDEQFF
CDR3 DNA: TGTGCCAGCAGCCAGGGGGGGGACTGGGGTCTAGATGAGCAGTTCTTC

V gene: TRBV15
clone size: .
D gene: .
CDR3 length: 14
J gene: TRBJ2-1
CDR3 protein: CATSYDGLYNEQFF
CDR3 DNA: TGTGCCACCAGCTATGACGGATTATACAATGAGCAGTTCTTC

V gene: TRBV29-1
clone size: few
D gene: .
CDR3 length: 13
J gene: TRBJ2-3
CDR3 protein: CSVVLSGTDTQYF
CDR3 DNA: TGCAGCGTTGTACTTTCTGGCACAGATACGCAGTATTTT

V gene: TRBV30
clone size: .
D gene: .
CDR3 length: 12
J gene: TRBJ1-3
CDR3 protein: CAWSGSGNTIYF
CDR3 DNA: TGTGCCTGGAGTGGCTCTGGAAACACCATATATTTT

V gene: TRBV6-2/TRBV6-3
clone size: .
D gene: .
CDR3 length: 11
J gene: TRBJ2-7
CDR3 protein: CASNKPYEQYF
CDR3 DNA: TGTGCCAGCAACAAACCCTACGAGCAGTACTTC

V gene: TRBV20-1
clone size: .
D gene: .
CDR3 length: 13
J gene: TRBJ2-5
CDR3 protein: CSAEGRGQETQYF
CDR3 DNA: TGCAGTGCGGAGGGTAGGGGTCAAGAGACCCAGTACTTC

V gene: TRBV2
clone size: .
D gene: .
CDR3 length: 13
J gene: TRBJ1-5
CDR3 protein: CASIRDNNQPQHF
CDR3 DNA: TGTGCCAGCATTAGGGACAACAATCAGCCCCAGCATTTT

V gene: TRBV29-1
clone size: many
D gene: .
CDR3 length: 14
J gene: TRBJ1-6
CDR3 protein: CSARGELDNSPLHF
CDR3 DNA: TGCAGCGCCCGAGGGGAATTGGATAATTCACCCCTCCACTTT

V gene: TRBV9
clone size: .
D gene: TRBD1
CDR3 length: 14
J gene: TRBJ2-1
CDR3 protein: CASSPGTGPNEQFF
CDR3 DNA: TGTGCCAGCAGCCCTGGGACAGGTCCCAATGAGCAGTTCTTC

V gene: TRBV29-1
clone size: few
D gene: TRBD1
CDR3 length: 14
J gene: TRBJ2-1
CDR3 protein: CSVGRTGGYNEQFF
CDR3 DNA: TGCAGCGTTGGCCGGACAGGGGGATACAATGAGCAGTTCTTC

V gene: TRBV7-2
clone size: .
D gene: TRBD1
CDR3 length: 18
J gene: TRBJ2-3
CDR3 protein: CASSSDRPGRQGPDTQYF
CDR3 DNA: TGTGCCAGCAGCTCCGATCGGCCGGGGAGACAGGGCCCAGATACGCAGTATTTT

V gene: TRBV7-9
clone size: .
D gene: .
CDR3 length: 17
J gene: TRBJ1-6
CDR3 protein: CASSPTGESSYNSPLHF
CDR3 DNA: TGTGCCAGCAGCCCCACAGGAGAGAGCTCCTATAATTCACCCCTCCACTTT

V gene: TRBV12-3/TRBV12-4
clone size: .
D gene: TRBD2
CDR3 length: 14
J gene: TRBJ2-1
CDR3 protein: CASSFTSGRRYPFF
CDR3 DNA: TGTGCCAGCAGTTTCACTAGCGGGAGACGATACCCCTTCTTC

V gene: TRBV11-2
clone size: .
D gene: .
CDR3 length: 16
J gene: TRBJ2-3
CDR3 protein: CASSQVRGKSTDTQYF
CDR3 DNA: TGTGCCAGCAGCCAGGTCCGGGGAAAAAGCACAGATACGCAGTATTTT

V gene: TRBV4-1
clone size: few
D gene: .
CDR3 length: 14
J gene: TRBJ1-2
CDR3 protein: CASSQVGQVLGYTF
CDR3 DNA: TGCGCCAGCAGCCAAGTAGGGCAGGTACTTGGCTACACCTTC

V gene: TRBV20-1
clone size: .
D gene: TRBD2
CDR3 length: 15
J gene: TRBJ2-5
CDR3 protein: CSARPPSGRGETQYF
CDR3 DNA: TGCAGTGCTAGGCCCCCTAGCGGGAGAGGGGAGACCCAGTACTTC

V gene: TRBV5-4
clone size: .
D gene: TRBD2
CDR3 length: 15
J gene: TRBJ2-2
CDR3 protein: CATLPGGRAAGELFF
CDR3 DNA: TGTGCCACCCTCCCGGGTGGGAGGGCCGCCGGGGAGCTGTTTTTT

V gene: TRBV28
clone size: once
D gene: .
CDR3 length: 12
J gene: TRBJ1-1
CDR3 protein: CASSSMTTEAFF
CDR3 DNA: TGTGCCAGCAGTTCAATGACAACTGAAGCTTTCTTT

V gene: TRBV10-3
clone size: few
D gene: .
CDR3 length: 14
J gene: TRBJ2-6
CDR3 protein: CAISESSGANVLTF
CDR3 DNA: TGTGCCATCAGTGAAAGTTCTGGGGCCAACGTCCTGACTTTC

V gene: TRBV29-1
clone size: few
D gene: TRBD1
CDR3 length: 11
J gene: TRBJ1-2
CDR3 protein: CSVQGAFGYTF
CDR3 DNA: TGCAGCGTTCAGGGGGCTTTCGGCTACACCTTC

V gene: TRBV6-6
clone size: few
D gene: .
CDR3 length: 12
J gene: TRBJ2-1
CDR3 protein: CASSYVGPEQFF
CDR3 DNA: TGTGCCAGCAGTTACGTGGGGCCGGAGCAGTTCTTC

V gene: TRBV18
clone size: .
D gene: .
CDR3 length: 14
J gene: TRBJ2-4
CDR3 protein: CASSPEIAKNIQYF
CDR3 DNA: TGTGCCAGCTCACCCGAGATAGCCAAAAACATTCAGTACTTC

V gene: TRBV15
clone size: few
D gene: .
CDR3 length: 11
J gene: TRBJ2-3
CDR3 protein: CATSKGRLQYF
CDR3 DNA: TGTGCCACCAGCAAGGGGAGATTACAGTATTTT

V gene: TRBV7-2
clone size: .
D gene: TRBD2
CDR3 length: 14
J gene: TRBJ2-1
CDR3 protein: CASRLAGVVNEQFF
CDR3 DNA: TGTGCCAGCAGGTTAGCGGGAGTAGTAAATGAGCAGTTCTTC

V gene: TRBV20-1
clone size: .
D gene: .
CDR3 length: 14
J gene: TRBJ2-3
CDR3 protein: CSARDTRSTDTQYF
CDR3 DNA: TGCAGTGCTAGAGATACTAGAAGCACAGATACGCAGTATTTT

V gene: TRBV20-1
clone size: .
D gene: .
CDR3 length: 12
J gene: TRBJ1-2
CDR3 protein: CSASSGVYGYTF
CDR3 DNA: TGCAGTGCTAGTTCGGGGGTTTATGGCTACACCTTC

V gene: TRBV4-3
clone size: few
D gene: .
CDR3 length: 15
J gene: TRBJ2-1
CDR3 protein: CASSQVSGPYNEQFF
CDR3 DNA: TGCGCCAGCAGCCAAGTAAGCGGTCCATACAATGAGCAGTTCTTC

V gene: TRBV5-4
clone size: .
D gene: .
CDR3 length: 13
J gene: TRBJ2-5
CDR3 protein: CASSLSGQETQYF
CDR3 DNA: TGTGCCAGCAGCTTGTCAGGGCAAGAGACCCAGTACTTC

V gene: TRBV5-5
clone size: .
D gene: .
CDR3 length: 16
J gene: TRBJ2-6
CDR3 protein: CASSVLGLVGANVLTF
CDR3 DNA: TGTGCCAGCAGCGTCTTGGGTCTGGTAGGGGCCAACGTCCTGACTTTC

V gene: TRBV6-6
clone size: .
D gene: .
CDR3 length: 14
J gene: TRBJ1-2
CDR3 protein: CASSYSIRNYGYTF
CDR3 DNA: TGTGCCAGCAGTTACTCGATAAGGAACTATGGCTACACCTTC